These 6 T cell receptor beta chains share one sample of origin, sequenced in a study of regulatory T cells in long-lasting Graves disease. Sequencing libraries for TCR beta were prepared with iRepertoire HTBI primers and Arm-PCR of CDR3 regions. TCRdb re-analysed the multiplex PCR reads in MiXCR, keeping a single row per CDR3 protein. This sample has about 420,000 distinct CDR3 sequences, with around 15% found just once. The time point is: newly diagnosed GD, antithyroid drugs for less than 3 months. PBMC RNA was the source of the TCR library. These data were also filed under a second study, of T cells in Graves' hyperthyroidism and ophthalmopathy.

Material: peripheral blood mononuclear cells (PBMCs), obtained at new diagnosis, from a patient treated with antithyroid drugs. The receptors were gathered from a woman aged 18-35 years with Graves disease.

The rearrangement joins TRBV15 to TRBJ2-2, with D perhaps TRBD1 or TRBD2 (5 bases each). V lost 0 bases and J 8 bases, leaving 19 bases between the germline ends. CDR1 is LNHNV, CDR2 YYDKDF, per germline (reference sequence). The CDR3 totals 17 residues. Here the CDR3 DNA reads TGTGCCACCAGCAGAGACGCCGGGACCAGCTCCCGTGGGGAGCTGTTTTTT. It is translated as CATSRDAGTSSRGELFF.

V is TRBV4-1 and J is TRBJ2-5; TRBD1 or TRBD2 may be the D gene (5 bases each). CDR3 length: 16 amino acids. The V gene's germline CDR1 is MGHRA and CDR2 YSYEKL. V was clipped by 0 bases and J by 4 bases, with 15 bases between them. CDR3 amino acids: CASSQEGTRRGETQYF. DNA of the CDR3: TGCGCCAGCAGCCAAGAGGGGACCCGTAGGGGAGAGACCCAGTACTTC.

The chain joins TRBV4-1 to TRBJ1-1; no reliable D call. V shed 0 bases and J shed 2 bases, with 10 bases lying between them. The V gene's germline CDR1 is MGHRA and CDR2 YSYEKL. CDR3 length equals 15 residues. CDR3 residues: CASSQEIRENTEAFF. The CDR3 DNA reads as TGCGCCAGCAGCCAAGAAATTAGGGAAAACACTGAAGCTTTCTTT.

The V and J genes are TRBV5-1 and TRBJ1-5, with D uncertain. Trimming took 4 bases from V and 0 from J, leaving 11 bases between them. The germline V gene encodes CDR1 SGHRS and CDR2 YFSETQ. The CDR3 is made up of 15 amino acids. CDR3 DNA: TGCGCCAGCAGCCCCGCCGGAGCTAGCAATCAGCCCCAGCATTTT. It encodes CASSPAGASNQPQHF.

This clonotype was detected ten times or more. The chain combines TRBV29-1 with TRBJ2-5; D not certain. The CDR3 consists of 13 residues. The V end lost 5 bases, the J end lost 2 bases, and 12 bases lay between the germline ends. Germline V gene sequence: CDR1 SQVTM, CDR2 ANQGSEA. The CDR3 sequence: CSVSQARQETQYF. The CDR3, as DNA: TGCAGCGTTTCCCAGGCACGGCAAGAGACCCAGTACTTC.

This clonotype was counted a few times. The chain has TRBV6-2 or TRBV6-3 and TRBJ2-2; 7 nucleotides match TRBD2. J was trimmed by 8 bases and V by 2 bases; bases with no gene match: 11. Germline V gene sequence: CDR1 MNHEY, CDR2 SVGEGT. The CDR3 runs to 16 residues. CDR3 nucleotide sequence: TGTGCCAGCAGTTACCATGCGGGAGCGACCAAGGGGGAGCTGTTTTTT. Translation gives CASSYHAGATKGELFF.